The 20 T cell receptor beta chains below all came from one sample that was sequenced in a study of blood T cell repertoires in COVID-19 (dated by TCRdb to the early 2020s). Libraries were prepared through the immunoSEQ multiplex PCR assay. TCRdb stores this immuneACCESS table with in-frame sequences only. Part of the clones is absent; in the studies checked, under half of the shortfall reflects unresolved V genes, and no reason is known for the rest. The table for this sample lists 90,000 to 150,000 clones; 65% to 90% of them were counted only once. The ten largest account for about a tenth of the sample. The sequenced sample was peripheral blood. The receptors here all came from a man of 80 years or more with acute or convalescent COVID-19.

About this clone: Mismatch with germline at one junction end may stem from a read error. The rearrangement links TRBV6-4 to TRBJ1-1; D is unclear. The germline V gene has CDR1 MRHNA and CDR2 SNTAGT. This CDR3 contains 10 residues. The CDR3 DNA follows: TGTGCCAGCAGTGACTCCGGACTGATTTTT. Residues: CASSDSGLIF.

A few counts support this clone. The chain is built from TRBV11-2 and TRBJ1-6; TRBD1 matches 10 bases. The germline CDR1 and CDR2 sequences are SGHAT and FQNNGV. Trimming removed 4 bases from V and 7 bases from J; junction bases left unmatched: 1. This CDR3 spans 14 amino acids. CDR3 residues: CASSSGQGNSPLHF. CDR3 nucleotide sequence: TGTGCCAGCAGCTCGGGACAGGGGAATTCACCCCTCCACTTT.

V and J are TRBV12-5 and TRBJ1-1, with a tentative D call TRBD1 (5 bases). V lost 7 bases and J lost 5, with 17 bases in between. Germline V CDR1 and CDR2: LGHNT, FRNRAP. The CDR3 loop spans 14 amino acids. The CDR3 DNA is TGTGCTAGTGCCCTGGACGGGGGGGATACTGAAGCTTTCTTT. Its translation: CASALDGGDTEAFF.

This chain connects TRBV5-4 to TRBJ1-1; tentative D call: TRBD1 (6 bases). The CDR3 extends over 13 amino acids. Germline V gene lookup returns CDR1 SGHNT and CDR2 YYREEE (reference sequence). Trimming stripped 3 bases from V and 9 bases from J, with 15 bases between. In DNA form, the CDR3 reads TGTGCCAGCAGCTGGTCAGGGGACCCCAAAGCTTTCTTT. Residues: CASSWSGDPKAFF.

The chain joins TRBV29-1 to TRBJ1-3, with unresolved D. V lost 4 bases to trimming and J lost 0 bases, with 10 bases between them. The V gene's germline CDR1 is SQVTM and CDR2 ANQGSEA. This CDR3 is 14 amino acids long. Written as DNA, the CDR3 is TGCAGCGTTGGAGGCCACCTCTCTGGAAACACCATATATTTT. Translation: CSVGGHLSGNTIYF.

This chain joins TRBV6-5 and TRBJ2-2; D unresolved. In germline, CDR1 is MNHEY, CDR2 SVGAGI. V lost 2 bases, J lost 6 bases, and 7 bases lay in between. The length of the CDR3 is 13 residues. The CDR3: CASSYEVPGELFF. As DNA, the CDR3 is TGTGCCAGCAGTTACGAGGTTCCCGGGGAGCTGTTTTTT.

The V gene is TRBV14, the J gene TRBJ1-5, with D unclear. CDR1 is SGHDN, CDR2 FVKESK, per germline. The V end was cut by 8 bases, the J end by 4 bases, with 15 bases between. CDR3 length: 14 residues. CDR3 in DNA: TGTGCCAGCCCCGACGCCCCGAGGAATCAGCCCCAGCATTTT. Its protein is CASPDAPRNQPQHF.

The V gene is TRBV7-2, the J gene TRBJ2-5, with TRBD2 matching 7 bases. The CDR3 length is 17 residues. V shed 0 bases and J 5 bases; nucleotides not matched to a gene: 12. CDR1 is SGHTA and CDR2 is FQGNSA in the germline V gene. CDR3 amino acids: CASSLAGTKGLGETQYF. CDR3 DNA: TGTGCCAGCAGCTTAGCGGGGACTAAGGGTCTAGGGGAGACCCAGTACTTC.

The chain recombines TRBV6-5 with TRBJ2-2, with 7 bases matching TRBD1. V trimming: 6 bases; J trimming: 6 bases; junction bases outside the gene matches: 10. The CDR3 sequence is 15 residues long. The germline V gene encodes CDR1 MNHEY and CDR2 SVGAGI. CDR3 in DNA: TGTGCCAGCAGATTACAGGGGTGGGCCGCCGGGGAGCTGTTTTTT. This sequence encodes CASRLQGWAAGELFF.

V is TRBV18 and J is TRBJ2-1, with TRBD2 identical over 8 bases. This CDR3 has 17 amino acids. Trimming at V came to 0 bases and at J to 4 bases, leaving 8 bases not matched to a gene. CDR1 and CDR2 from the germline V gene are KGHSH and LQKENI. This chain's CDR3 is CASSPPSGGPFYNEQFF. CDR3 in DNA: TGTGCCAGCTCACCACCGTCGGGAGGGCCGTTTTACAATGAGCAGTTCTTC.

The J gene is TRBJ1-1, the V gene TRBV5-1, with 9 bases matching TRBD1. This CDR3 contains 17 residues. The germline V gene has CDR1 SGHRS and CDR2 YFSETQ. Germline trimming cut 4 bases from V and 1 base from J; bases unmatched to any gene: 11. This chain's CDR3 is CASSHHTGGRGNTEAFF. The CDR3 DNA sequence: TGCGCCAGCAGCCACCATACAGGGGGCCGGGGGAACACTGAAGCTTTCTTT.

CDR3 DNA sequence: TGTGCCAGCAGCGTAGGGGTGGGGGCCTTGAGAGAGACCCAGTACTTC. Translating gives CASSVGVGALRETQYF. The chain employs TRBV9 and TRBJ2-5, with D perhaps TRBD1 (6 bases). The V gene's germline CDR1 is SGDLS and CDR2 YYNGEE. V lost 0 bases, J lost 4 bases, and 16 bases lay in between. This CDR3 has 16 amino acids.

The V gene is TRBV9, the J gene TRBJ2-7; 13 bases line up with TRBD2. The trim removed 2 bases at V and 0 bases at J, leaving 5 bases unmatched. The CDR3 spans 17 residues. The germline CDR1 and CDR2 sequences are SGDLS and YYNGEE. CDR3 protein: CASSVGTSGTNSYEQYF. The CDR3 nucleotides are TGTGCCAGCAGCGTGGGGACTAGCGGGACCAACTCCTACGAGCAGTACTTC. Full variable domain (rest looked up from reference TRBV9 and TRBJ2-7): DSGVTQTPKHLITATGQRVTLRCSPRSGDLSVYWYQQSLDQGLQFLIQYYNGEERAKGNILERFSAQQFPDLHSELNLSSLELGDSALYFCASSVGTSGTNSYEQYFGPGTRLTVT.

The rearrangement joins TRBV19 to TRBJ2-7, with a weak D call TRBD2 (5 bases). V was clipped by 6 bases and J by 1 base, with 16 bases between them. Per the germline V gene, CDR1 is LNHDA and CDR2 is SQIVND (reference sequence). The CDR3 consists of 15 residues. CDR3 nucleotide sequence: TGTGCCAGTAGCATGGTGCTCGGGGTTTCCTACGAGCAGTACTTC. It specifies CASSMVLGVSYEQYF.

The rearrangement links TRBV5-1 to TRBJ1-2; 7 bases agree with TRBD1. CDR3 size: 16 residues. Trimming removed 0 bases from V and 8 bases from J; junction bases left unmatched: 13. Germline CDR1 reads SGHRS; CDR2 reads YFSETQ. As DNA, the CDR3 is TGCGCCAGCAGCTTGGTTCCCGACATAAACAGGGGCGGCTACACCTTC. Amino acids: CASSLVPDINRGGYTF.

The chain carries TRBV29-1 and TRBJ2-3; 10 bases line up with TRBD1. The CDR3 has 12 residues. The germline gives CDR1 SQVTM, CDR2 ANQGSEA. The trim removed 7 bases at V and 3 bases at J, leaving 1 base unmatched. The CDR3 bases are TGCAGCGGACAGGGGGCGACAGATACGCAGTATTTT. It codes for CSGQGATDTQYF.

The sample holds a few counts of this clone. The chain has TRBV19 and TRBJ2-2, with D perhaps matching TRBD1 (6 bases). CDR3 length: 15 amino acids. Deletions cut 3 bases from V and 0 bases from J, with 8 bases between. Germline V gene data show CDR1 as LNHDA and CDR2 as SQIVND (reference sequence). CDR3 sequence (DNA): TGTGCCAGTAGTATGGGACAAACGAACACCGGGGAGCTGTTTTTT. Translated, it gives CASSMGQTNTGELFF.

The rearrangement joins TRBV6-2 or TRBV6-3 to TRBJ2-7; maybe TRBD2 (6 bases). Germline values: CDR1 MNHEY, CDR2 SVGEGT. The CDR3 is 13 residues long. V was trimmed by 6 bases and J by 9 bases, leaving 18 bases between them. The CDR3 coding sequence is TGTGCCAGCAGCGCCCCTGTAGCGGTAGGGCAGTACTTC. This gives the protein CASSAPVAVGQYF.

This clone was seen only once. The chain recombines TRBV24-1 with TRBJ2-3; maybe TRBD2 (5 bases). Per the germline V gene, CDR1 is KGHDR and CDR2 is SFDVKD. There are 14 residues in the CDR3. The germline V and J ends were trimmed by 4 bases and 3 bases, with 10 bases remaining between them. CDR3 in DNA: TGTGCCACCAGTGAGGACTCTGCAACAGATACGCAGTATTTT. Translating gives CATSEDSATDTQYF.

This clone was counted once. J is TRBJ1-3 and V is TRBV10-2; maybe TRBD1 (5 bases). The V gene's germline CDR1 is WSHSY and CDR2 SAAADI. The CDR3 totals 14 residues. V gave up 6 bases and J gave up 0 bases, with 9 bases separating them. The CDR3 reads CASRGGSSGNTIYF. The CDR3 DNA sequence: TGCGCCAGCAGGGGGGGATCCTCTGGAAACACCATATATTTT.